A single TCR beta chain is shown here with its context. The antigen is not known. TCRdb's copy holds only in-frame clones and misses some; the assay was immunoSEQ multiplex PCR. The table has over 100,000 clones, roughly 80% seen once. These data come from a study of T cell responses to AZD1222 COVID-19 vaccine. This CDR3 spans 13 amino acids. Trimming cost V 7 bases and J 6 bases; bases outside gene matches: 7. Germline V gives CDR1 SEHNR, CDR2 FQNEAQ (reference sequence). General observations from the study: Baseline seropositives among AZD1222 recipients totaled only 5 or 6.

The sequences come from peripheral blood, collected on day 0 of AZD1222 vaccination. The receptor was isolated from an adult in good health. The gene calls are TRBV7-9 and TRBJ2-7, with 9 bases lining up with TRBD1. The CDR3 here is CASTMGQGSEQYF. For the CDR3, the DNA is TGTGCCAGCACCATGGGACAGGGATCCGAGCAGTACTTC.